Sequencing of this T cell receptor (beta chain) was carried out in a study of shared clonotypes between healthy human individuals (dated by TCRdb to 2020 to 2022). At the level of the whole study: A few men and two women, aged 18 to 49 years, made up the cohort. For each donor, CD4 naive and CD4 memory were each run on three plates, CD8 naive on two plates, and CD8 memory on one plate. The study deeply sequenced blood TCR repertoires of five healthy adults to estimate repertoire size and the extent of clonotype sharing between individuals. To increase sequencing depth and limit assay-specific biases, different laboratories used diverse techniques to prepare libraries and sequence TCR repertoires. Per donor, leukapheresis produced somewhere between about 0.8 and 9.5 billion PBMCs. Beyond this particular receptor, the publication reports: The small number of donors limited the genetic and exposure-history diversity represented. Sampling was restricted to blood, and TCR repertoires in tissue are likely to differ from TCR repertoires in blood. Based on pairwise subsampling, the degree of clonotype sharing among donors was expected to be affected by sequencing depth. Naive subsets generally had larger estimated clonotype richness than memory subsets. Compared with non-shared clonotypes, clonotypes shared by all four sorted-subset donors had higher generation probabilities. Across a handful of donors, approximately 5% of naive CD4, more than 3% of naive CD8, approximately 2.5% of memory CD4, and 0.4% of memory CD8 clonotypes were shared. Rarefaction of sorted-subset datasets indicated incomplete sequencing despite the large sequencing depth.

Healthy HIV-negative adults with no recently reported acute infections or vaccinations were included as donors. Every donor was a Caucasian adult residing in Nashville, Tennessee, USA. CD4+ T cells were enriched through magnetic negative selection, after which naive cells were positively selected on CD45RA and the remaining negative fraction served as the memory subset. Blood was obtained by leukapheresis, after which PBMCs were separated by Ficoll-Histopaque density gradient centrifugation and cryopreserved in liquid nitrogen vapor phase. Analytical flow cytometry was used to check the purity and quantity of each magnetically sorted T cell population. Genomic DNA was isolated from every sorted fraction and measured by UV absorbance on a Nanodrop 2000c. As regards this clone: The antigen it recognizes is unknown. No per-base quality is available; no much larger clone lies one base away.

Spanning cysteine to phenylalanine, the CDR3 consists of 14 amino acids. CDR3 DNA only is kept here, 42 bases in frame from base 1. The germline V gene (reference sequence) specifies SGHNT as CDR1 and YYREEE as CDR2. The V end loses 0 bases and the J end loses 1 base, and a stretch of 7 bases separates them. TCR CDR3 regions were amplified from genomic DNA by multiplex PCR using the deep immunoSEQ assay. Extracted genomic DNA from each cell subset was spread evenly across all wells of several immunoSEQ 96-well plates, with each plate serving as a replicate. For sorted subsets, each replicate PCR was loaded with 200 ng genomic DNA, equivalent to 25,000 to 35,000 T cell genomes. Purified libraries were measured with a Qubit 3.0 fluorometer, size-checked on a Bioanalyzer 2100, and measured again with the KAPA Library Quantification kit. A separate single-read 150-cycle Illumina NextSeq 550 flow cell was used to sequence each immunoSEQ 96-well plate. The study's own analysis went as follows. Because the immunoSEQ output held only junctional sequences and lacked quality scores, the filtering could not match the filtering applied to full-length reads. Sequences were annotated with PyIR, a Python wrapper for IgBLAST v1.9, and V/J genes and CDR3 were assigned using IMGT germline references. Any read was removed if the V/J assignment was weak (E-value above 1e-6), the CDR3 was missing, or the read contained stop codons, out-of-frame junctions, or ambiguous translated residues. V3J clonotypes were defined as sequences sharing an identical inferred V gene, J gene, and CDR3 amino acid sequence. Percentage overlap between repertoires was computed as shared unique clonotypes divided by the size of the smaller repertoire. Three approaches were used to assess repertoire richness: RTK rarefaction, the Chao1 estimator, and Recon v2.1 estimates of unobserved clonotypes. For all TCRbeta clonotypes obtained by the gDNA method from a handful of donors, generation probabilities were computed with OLGA. TCRdb holds this immuneACCESS table with in-frame rearrangements only. Some clones are missing; in checked studies, unresolved V genes explain under half, and the rest has no known cause. Clonal size and the V and J genes are those of that table, whereas D and trimming came from the DNA. For this sample there are approximately 980,000 clones; less than 85% appear just once. The top ten hold about 1.5% of the sample.

The sequence derives from a man younger than 35 in good health. Sequencing used memory CD4+ T cells sorted from blood. The cell subset or site label, read with the paper, signifies: CD45RA-negative fraction. The chain employs TRBV5-4 and TRBJ1-1; the D gene is perhaps TRBD1, from 5 matching bases. The nucleotides read TGTGCCAGCAGCTTGGAAGGGACGAACACTGAAGCTTTCTTT. It translates to CASSLEGTNTEAFF.